One sample yielded the 28 T cell receptor beta chains listed below, sequenced in a study of shared clonotypes between healthy human individuals. Profiled with immunoSEQ multiplex PCR; TCRdb holds only in-frame clones, not every one. Altogether 2 million to 2.5 million clones are present, around 95% being singletons, with the ten largest covering over 0.1%. Specimen: naive CD4+ T cells sorted from blood. Subset of the sample: CD45RA+ positively selected. These receptors were taken from a young man in good health.

This chain uses TRBV18 with TRBJ2-2; D gene uncertain. The CDR3 is 15 residues long. Trimming shortened V by 5 bases and J by 6 bases, and 16 bases separated the two germline ends. Germline V lookup: CDR1 KGHSH, CDR2 LQKENI. DNA of the CDR3: TGTGCCAGCTCATTTGGTTCCCTTCCCGCCGGGGAGCTGTTTTTT. Translating gives CASSFGSLPAGELFF. The variable domain in full, with the rest retrieved from reference TRBV18 and TRBJ2-2, is NAGVMQNPRHLVRRRGQEARLRCSPMKGHSHVYWYRQLPEEGLKFMVYLQKENIIDESGMPKERFSAEFPKEGPSILRIQQVVRGDSAAYFCASSFGSLPAGELFFGEGSRLTVL.

The V call is TRBV5-1, the J call TRBJ2-3, with 7 bases that match TRBD2. CDR1 and CDR2 from the germline V gene are SGHRS and YFSETQ. J gave up 1 base and V 9 bases, and 11 bases lay outside the gene matches. The CDR3 runs 15 residues. The CDR3 sequence is CATTPSAGGTDTQYF. CDR3 DNA: TGCGCCACCACCCCCAGCGCGGGAGGCACAGATACGCAGTATTTT.

V and J are TRBV7-2 and TRBJ2-5; weak D call: TRBD1 (6 bases). The CDR3 has 18 residues. Trimming stripped 1 base from V and 4 bases from J, with 22 bases between. Germline lookup yields CDR1 SGHTA and CDR2 FQGNSA. This chain's CDR3 is CASSLVGFGRGRRETQYF. The CDR3 DNA follows: TGTGCCAGCAGCTTAGTTGGGTTTGGCAGGGGCCGAAGAGAGACCCAGTACTTC.

The rearrangement links TRBV28 to TRBJ1-5, with D hard to call. The germline V gene has CDR1 MDHEN and CDR2 SYDVKM. V shed 1 base and J shed 2 bases, with 6 bases lying between them. The CDR3 length is 14 residues. CDR3 amino acids: CASSLLVGNQPQHF. The CDR3 DNA reads TGTGCCAGCAGTTTATTAGTGGGCAATCAGCCCCAGCATTTT. Looking up the rest from reference TRBV28 and TRBJ1-5 gives the full variable domain: DVKVTQSSRYLVKRTGEKVFLECVQDMDHENMFWYRQDPGLGLRLIYFSYDVKMKEKGDIPEGYSVSREKKERFSLILESASTNQTSMYLCASSLLVGNQPQHFGDGTRLSIL.

The chain carries TRBV30 and TRBJ1-5; TRBD1 might be the D (5 bases). The germline CDR1 and CDR2 sequences are GTSNPN and SVGIG (reference sequence). This CDR3 is built from 13 residues. Trimming cost V 3 bases and J 5 bases, with 11 bases left between them. The CDR3 coding sequence is TGTGCCTGGAGCTGGGGGGAAGATCAGCCCCAGCATTTT. Translated, it gives CAWSWGEDQPQHF. The full variable domain, in which reference TRBV30 and TRBJ1-5 provide the parts outside the CDR3, is SQTIHQWPATLVQPVGSPLSLECTVEGTSNPNLYWYRQAAGRGLQLLFYSVGIGQISSEVPQNLSASRPQDRQFILSSKKLLLSDSGFYLCAWSWGEDQPQHFGDGTRLSIL.

V usage is TRBV29-1 and J usage is TRBJ2-2; 8 nucleotides align to TRBD1. Trimming at V came to 8 bases and at J to 1 base, leaving 3 bases not matched to a gene. In germline, CDR1 is SQVTM, CDR2 ANQGSEA. CDR3 length: 13 residues. CDR3 DNA sequence: TGCAGCCACGGACAGGGGAACACCGGGGAGCTGTTTTTT. This gives the protein CSHGQGNTGELFF.

This clone occurred once. The same CDR3 also results from other DNA sequences found in this sample. V gene TRBV7-2 combines with J gene TRBJ2-7; D unclear. The germline V gene encodes CDR1 SGHTA and CDR2 FQGNSA. V was shortened by 4 bases and J by 6 bases, with 13 bases between the two germline ends. The CDR3 sequence is 13 residues long. CDR3 sequence (DNA): TGTGCCAGCAGCTCCGGGCTGGTGCGCGAGCAGTACTTC. Residues: CASSSGLVREQYF.

The chain combines TRBV27 with TRBJ1-6; D is uncertain. Germline loops: CDR1 MNHEY, CDR2 SMNVEV (reference sequence). V lost 3 bases and J 9 bases, leaving 12 bases between the germline ends. This CDR3 spans 14 amino acids. DNA of the CDR3: TGTGCCAGCAGTTTGGGCGAATCCTTTTCACCCCTCCACTTT. This codes for CASSLGESFSPLHF.

The count of this clone is one. This sequence joins TRBV10-3 and TRBJ1-3; D not resolved. The CDR3 runs to 13 residues. The V and J ends lost 10 bases and 3 bases respectively, with 13 bases between them. The germline V gene has CDR1 ENHRY and CDR2 SYGVKD. The CDR3 DNA reads as TGTGCCAGCGGGATAGGTGGTGGAAACACCATATATTTT. As protein: CASGIGGGNTIYF.

A note on this clone: Other nucleotide sequences from this sample produce the same CDR3. The rearrangement joins TRBV5-1 to TRBJ2-7; 10 nucleotides line up with TRBD1. Germline V gene lookup returns CDR1 SGHRS and CDR2 YFSETQ. The CDR3 contains 15 residues. Losses at the gene ends were 4 bases for V and 1 base for J; bases not matched to a gene: 5. CDR3 loop: CASSPGTGESYEQYF. As DNA, the CDR3 is TGCGCCAGCAGCCCTGGGACAGGGGAATCCTACGAGCAGTACTTC.

The chain uses TRBV10-3 and TRBJ2-3; D perhaps matches TRBD2 (7 bases). There are 15 residues in the CDR3. Germline lookup yields CDR1 ENHRY and CDR2 SYGVKD. V lost 8 bases and J lost 3, with 18 bases in between. The CDR3 protein is CAIGGGADITDTQYF. As DNA, the CDR3 is TGTGCCATCGGAGGGGGGGCAGACATAACAGATACGCAGTATTTT.

The V call is TRBV6-5, the J call TRBJ1-1; D unresolved. The germline V and J ends were trimmed by 5 bases and 6 bases, with 19 bases remaining between them. CDR3 size: 15 residues. CDR1 and CDR2 from the germline V gene are MNHEY and SVGAGI. CDR3 in amino acids: CASSPPGRLGAEAFF. CDR3 DNA sequence: TGTGCCAGCAGTCCCCCGGGCCGTCTTGGCGCTGAAGCTTTCTTT.

The chain couples TRBV18 to TRBJ1-5; a possible D gene is TRBD1 (6 bases). Trimming removed 3 bases at V and 6 bases at J, with 18 bases between. The length of the CDR3 is 16 residues. In germline, CDR1 is KGHSH, CDR2 LQKENI. DNA of the CDR3: TGTGCCAGCTCACCGAACGGGGCTGTAGGGGGTCAGCCCCAGCATTTT. It translates to CASSPNGAVGGQPQHF.

The rearrangement joins TRBV6-5 to TRBJ2-7; D ambiguous. Germline V gene sequence: CDR1 MNHEY, CDR2 SVGAGI. V dropped 7 bases and J dropped 6 bases, with 19 bases sitting between them. The CDR3 has 14 amino acids. The CDR3 here is CASTATQDLGEQYF. As DNA, the CDR3 is TGTGCCAGCACTGCTACGCAGGATTTAGGCGAGCAGTACTTC.

The CDR3 sequence is CASSLVFFFGTSGNEQYF. CDR3 DNA: TGTGCCAGCAGCTTAGTTTTCTTTTTTGGGACTAGCGGGAACGAGCAGTACTTC. The gene calls are TRBV11-2 and TRBJ2-7, with TRBD2 identical over 13 bases. Per germline, CDR1 SGHAT and CDR2 FQNNGV. This CDR3 spans 18 amino acids. V shed 1 base and J 5 bases; nucleotides not matched to a gene: 11.

This clone was counted once. The chain couples TRBV30 to TRBJ2-1; a possible D gene is TRBD2 (6 bases). V was clipped by 2 bases and J by 7 bases, with 24 bases between them. Germline V CDR1 and CDR2: GTSNPN, SVGIG (reference sequence). The CDR3 is 17 residues long. The CDR3 nucleotides read TGTGCCTGGAGTCGACGGAGCGGGCCATCCCTCGGTAATGAGCAGTTCTTC. It yields the protein CAWSRRSGPSLGNEQFF. The full variable domain, in which reference TRBV30 and TRBJ2-1 provide the parts outside the CDR3, is SQTIHQWPATLVQPVGSPLSLECTVEGTSNPNLYWYRQAAGRGLQLLFYSVGIGQISSEVPQNLSASRPQDRQFILSSKKLLLSDSGFYLCAWSRRSGPSLGNEQFFGPGTRLTVL.

The chain couples TRBV6-1 to TRBJ1-2, with 7 bases identical to TRBD1. This CDR3 has 15 amino acids. Germline V lookup: CDR1 MNHNS, CDR2 SASEGT. J gave up 1 base and V 7 bases, and 9 bases lay outside the gene matches. CDR3 nucleotide sequence: TGTGCCAGCACGAGAGGGGGCGATTATAACTATGGCTACACCTTC. Its translation: CASTRGGDYNYGYTF.

The chain carries TRBV7-2 and TRBJ2-1; tentatively, D is TRBD2 (6 bases). The CDR3 totals 16 residues. Trimming left V 3 bases short and J 7 bases short, with 19 bases between. Germline V gene data show CDR1 as SGHTA and CDR2 as FQGNSA. The CDR3 bases are TGTGCCAGCAGCTTCCGACTAGAAGGAACCCGGAATGAGCAGTTCTTC. Its protein product is CASSFRLEGTRNEQFF.

The chain combines TRBV18 with TRBJ2-3, with 9 positions matching TRBD2. CDR1 and CDR2 (germline): KGHSH, LQKENI. The V segment lost 3 bases and the J segment 4 bases; nucleotides outside the gene matches: 5. The CDR3 covers 15 residues. CDR3 bases: TGTGCCAGCTCACCTGTGGCTAGCGGGGCAGATACGCAGTATTTT. This translates into CASSPVASGADTQYF.

This clone was observed a handful of times. The chain joins TRBV19 to TRBJ1-2, with D unresolved. V lost 7 bases to trimming and J lost 1 base, with 16 bases between them. The CDR3 spans 15 residues. Germline CDR1 reads LNHDA; CDR2 reads SQIVND (reference sequence). The CDR3 loop reads CASTSGSTGNYGYTF. The CDR3 DNA reads TGTGCCAGTACCTCCGGGTCCACGGGTAACTATGGCTACACCTTC.

The V call is TRBV10-3, the J call TRBJ2-7, with 7 bases fitting TRBD1. Germline V gene lookup returns CDR1 ENHRY and CDR2 SYGVKD. The ends lost 2 bases at V and 2 bases at J; junction bases unmatched: 9. The CDR3 spans 16 residues. The CDR3 DNA sequence: TGTGCCATCAGTGAGGTACAGACAGGGACAACCTACGAGCAGTACTTC. Translating gives CAISEVQTGTTYEQYF.

This chain connects TRBV2 to TRBJ2-5, with TRBD1 matching over 7 bases. The CDR3 is 18 residues long. Germline V CDR1 and CDR2: SNHLY, FYNNEI. With V trimmed by 0 bases and J by 5 bases, 15 bases remained unmatched. In nucleotides, the CDR3 is TGTGCCAGCAGTGAAGCGTTACGGGAACAGGGGAAACTGGAGACCCAGTACTTC. Protein product: CASSEALREQGKLETQYF. Full variable domain (remainder filled in from reference TRBV2 and TRBJ2-5): EPEVTQTPSHQVTQMGQEVILRCVPISNHLYFYWYRQILGQKVEFLVSFYNNEISEKSEIFDDQFSVERPDGSNFTLKIRSTKLEDSAMYFCASSEALREQGKLETQYFGPGTRLLVL.

A single count supports this clone. The V call is TRBV27, the J call TRBJ2-1; 9 bases fit TRBD2. Germline lookup yields CDR1 MNHEY and CDR2 SMNVEV (reference sequence). The trim removed 2 bases at V and 4 bases at J, leaving 12 bases unmatched. The CDR3 consists of 18 residues. The CDR3 spells CASSLTIQRLAGYNEQFF. In DNA, the CDR3 is TGTGCCAGCAGTTTAACCATCCAACGGCTAGCGGGGTACAATGAGCAGTTCTTC.

The rearrangement links TRBV11-2 to TRBJ1-1; D is ambiguous. The V and J ends lost 3 bases and 3 bases respectively, with 8 bases between them. The CDR3 contains 13 residues. From germline, CDR1 is SGHAT and CDR2 FQNNGV. This CDR3 is CASSFNGDTEAFF. DNA for the CDR3: TGTGCCAGCAGCTTCAACGGGGACACTGAAGCTTTCTTT.

J is TRBJ1-3 and V is TRBV11-2, with 9 nucleotides matching TRBD1. V lost 4 bases, J lost 3 bases, and 7 bases stayed unmatched. CDR1 is SGHAT, CDR2 FQNNGV, per germline. This CDR3 is 16 amino acids long. CDR3 loop: CASSSTRQGGGNTIYF. The CDR3 coding sequence is TGTGCCAGCAGCTCCACTAGACAGGGGGGTGGAAACACCATATATTTT.

This chain connects TRBV27 to TRBJ2-7, with 7 bases lining up with TRBD2. Germline trimming cut 6 bases from V and 7 bases from J; bases unmatched to any gene: 9. In germline, CDR1 is MNHEY, CDR2 SMNVEV (reference sequence). This CDR3 has 13 residues. In nucleotides, the CDR3 is TGTGCCAGCAGACCCCCGGTCGGGGGGGAGCAGTACTTC. It yields the protein CASRPPVGGEQYF.

Concerning this clone: The same CDR3 is also encoded by other DNA sequences in this sample. The V call is TRBV10-3, the J call TRBJ2-5; D unclear. The CDR3 sequence is 12 residues long. Trimming took 4 bases from V and 3 from J, leaving 6 bases between them. Germline assignment: CDR1 ENHRY and CDR2 SYGVKD. In DNA, the CDR3 is TGTGCCATCAGTGGTTCTGAAGAGACCCAGTACTTC. Translated: CAISGSEETQYF.

The CDR3 region has the DNA TGTGCCAGCAGCCTTCGGGACTACCAGCGCACAGATACGCAGTATTTT. It encodes CASSLRDYQRTDTQYF. The chain links TRBV5-4 to TRBJ2-3, with TRBD2 matching 7 bases. V shed 4 bases, J shed 1 base, and the junction held 9 bases outside the gene matches. CDR1 is SGHNT, CDR2 YYREEE, per germline (reference sequence). The CDR3 length is 16 residues.